This is a list of T cell receptor beta chains from one sample in a study of beta chain features in type 1 diabetes. TCRdb keeps only in-frame clones here, not all; method: immunoSEQ multiplex PCR. The sample holds hundreds of thousands of clones, about a sixth seen once. The specimen was naive CD4+ T cells from blood. Receptors originate from a young woman in good health. The CDR3 runs from the conserved cysteine through the conserved F or W. A D gene is named only where the DNA matches it firmly. Some rows have no size entry. The others give once, few or many, or a class for an expanded clone.

V gene	clone size	D gene	J gene	CDR3 protein	CDR3 DNA
TRBV4-2	NA	NA	TRBJ2-2	CASSQVATGELFF	TGTGCCAGCAGCCAAGTCGCCACCGGGGAGCTGTTTTTT
TRBV29-1	few	TRBD2	TRBJ2-1	CSVAGQGGRAYNEQFF	TGCAGCGTGGCAGGTCAGGGCGGGAGGGCCTACAATGAGCAGTTCTTC
TRBV2	few	NA	TRBJ2-5	CASLRSGVGQTQYF	TGTGCCAGCCTTCGGTCAGGGGTGGGTCAGACCCAGTACTTC
TRBV29-1	few	TRBD1	TRBJ2-1	CSAQGTAYNEQFF	TGCAGCGCCCAGGGGACAGCCTACAATGAGCAGTTCTTC
TRBV11-2	NA	NA	TRBJ2-5	CASSARLGGGFQETQYF	TGTGCCAGCAGCGCCCGACTGGGAGGGGGTTTCCAAGAGACCCAGTACTTC
TRBV4-2	NA	TRBD2	TRBJ2-2	CASSLTGGPKGELFF	TGTGCCAGCAGCCTAACGGGAGGACCAAAAGGGGAGCTGTTTTTT
TRBV4-1	NA	NA	TRBJ1-1	CASSQDFHTEAFF	TGCGCCAGCAGCCAGGACTTCCACACTGAAGCTTTCTTT
TRBV10-3	NA	TRBD1	TRBJ2-5	CAIRGGQEETQYF	TGTGCCATCAGGGGGGGACAGGAGGAGACCCAGTACTTC
TRBV9	NA	NA	TRBJ2-7	CASSVAVSSYEQYF	TGTGCCAGCAGCGTAGCGGTAAGCTCCTACGAGCAGTACTTC
TRBV5-1	NA	NA	TRBJ2-7	CASSLGGQNYEQYF	TGCGCCAGCAGCCTGGGGGGCCAGAACTACGAGCAGTACTTC
TRBV28	few	NA	TRBJ2-4	CASSLWSGLAKNIQYF	TGTGCCAGCAGTTTATGGTCAGGTCTAGCCAAAAACATTCAGTACTTC
TRBV29-1	few	NA	TRBJ1-2	CSVPTTTNYGYTF	TGCAGCGTACCGACAACGACTAACTATGGCTACACCTTC
TRBV28	NA	NA	TRBJ1-5	CASSQNFQPQHF	TGTGCCAGCAGTCAGAATTTTCAGCCCCAGCATTTT
TRBV7-6	NA	NA	TRBJ1-5	CASSLHSNQPQHF	TGTGCCAGCAGCCTTCATAGCAATCAGCCCCAGCATTTT
TRBV7-2	few	NA	TRBJ2-3	CASSLAYTDTQYF	TGTGCCAGCAGCTTAGCTTACACAGATACGCAGTATTTT
TRBV4-2	NA	TRBD2	TRBJ2-3	CASSLQEGLAGTSTDTQYF	TGTGCCAGCAGCCTTCAAGAGGGACTAGCGGGGACTAGCACAGATACGCAGTATTTT
TRBV4-3	NA	TRBD2	TRBJ2-7	CASSQAISGSRSYEQYF	TGCGCCAGCAGCCAAGCTATTAGCGGGAGCCGCTCCTACGAGCAGTACTTC
TRBV28	many	NA	TRBJ2-1	CASSLLHEQFF	TGTGCCAGCAGTTTATTGCATGAGCAGTTCTTC
TRBV5-6	NA	NA	TRBJ2-1	CASSFFWAMGHNEQFF	TGTGCCAGCAGCTTCTTCTGGGCCATGGGACACAATGAGCAGTTCTTC
TRBV7-2	few	TRBD2	TRBJ2-3	CASRSSGGYTDTQYF	TGTGCCAGCAGGTCTAGCGGGGGGTACACAGATACGCAGTATTTT
TRBV6-5	NA	NA	TRBJ1-1	CASTPTTKNTEAFF	TGTGCCAGCACCCCGACGACGAAGAACACTGAAGCTTTCTTT
TRBV6-5	NA	NA	TRBJ1-1	CASLQVTEAFF	TGTGCCAGCCTCCAAGTGACTGAAGCTTTCTTT
TRBV7-6	few	NA	TRBJ1-1	CASSLEANLEAFF	TGTGCCAGCAGCTTAGAGGCAAACCTTGAAGCTTTCTTT
TRBV28	few	TRBD2	TRBJ2-1	CASRELAGGPMDEQFF	TGTGCCAGCAGGGAATTAGCGGGAGGGCCGATGGATGAGCAGTTCTTC